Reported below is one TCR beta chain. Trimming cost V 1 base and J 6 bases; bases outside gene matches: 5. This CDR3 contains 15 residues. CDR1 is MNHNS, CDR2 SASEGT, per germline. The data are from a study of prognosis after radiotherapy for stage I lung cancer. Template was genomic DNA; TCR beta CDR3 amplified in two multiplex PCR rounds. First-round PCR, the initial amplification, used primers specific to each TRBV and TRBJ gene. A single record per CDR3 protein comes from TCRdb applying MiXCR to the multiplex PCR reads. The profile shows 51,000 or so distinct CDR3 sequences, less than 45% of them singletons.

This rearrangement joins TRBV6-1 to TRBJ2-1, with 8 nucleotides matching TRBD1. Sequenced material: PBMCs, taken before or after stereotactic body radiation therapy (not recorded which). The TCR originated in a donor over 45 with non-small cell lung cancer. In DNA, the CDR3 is TGTGCCAGCAGTGAAGTGGGGACAGGTCGCAATGAGCAGTTCTTC. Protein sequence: CASSEVGTGRNEQFF.